This TCR beta chain was sequenced during a study of long-term antiretroviral therapy in people with HIV. Study-wide findings and caveats: Missing from the dataset were any data on ART adherence, viral resistance or therapy changes. Once patients were on ART, diversity went higher but still fell short of transplant donor controls. Whereas controls had wider CDR3 length ranges, HIV repertoires had narrower ones.

immunoSEQ v3.0 was run at survey level. The repertoire was sequenced with immunoSEQ multiplex PCR; TCRdb's copy has only in-frame clones and lacks some. The table records tens of thousands of clones, roughly 90% of them present only once. Samples held about 1-11 million cryopreserved PBMC before DNA extraction. Germline CDR1 is LGHNT and CDR2 is FRNRAP. The CDR3 runs 19 residues. J lost 0 bases, V lost 5 bases, and 12 bases had no gene match. Of note for this clone: The antigen is not known.

This rearrangement joins TRBV12-5 to TRBJ2-1; TRBD1 aligns across 11 bases. This material consisted of unsorted PBMCs, taken just before starting antiretroviral therapy. The source of this sequence is a woman under 30 with HIV. CDR3 protein: CASGLAGTGGLNSYNEQFF. DNA of the CDR3: TGTGCTAGTGGTCTTGCCGGGACAGGGGGGTTAAACTCCTACAATGAGCAGTTCTTC.